What follows are 10 T cell receptor beta chains derived from one specimen sequenced in a study of T cell responses to AZD1222 COVID-19 vaccine. The assay was immunoSEQ multiplex PCR, and TCRdb's table has in-frame clones only and misses some. Of around 130,000 clones in the sample, around 83% were seen once. This specimen consisted of peripheral blood, obtained on day 0 of AZD1222 vaccination. All receptors come from an adult in good health.

The J gene is TRBJ2-7, the V gene TRBV6-2 or TRBV6-3; D perhaps matches TRBD1 (6 bases). CDR1 and CDR2 (germline): MNHEY, SVGEGT. V lost 0 bases, J lost 5 bases, and 14 bases lay in between. This CDR3 is 15 amino acids long. CDR3: CASSYSQQGFDEQYF. CDR3 in DNA: TGTGCCAGCAGTTACTCGCAACAGGGCTTCGACGAGCAGTACTTC.

The chain carries TRBV9 and TRBJ2-5, with 8 bases fitting TRBD2. The trim removed 4 bases at V and 2 bases at J, leaving 7 bases unmatched. Germline values: CDR1 SGDLS, CDR2 YYNGEE. CDR3 length: 15 amino acids. The CDR3 protein is CASSPISGGQETQYF. For the CDR3, the DNA is TGTGCCAGCAGCCCTATAAGCGGGGGTCAAGAGACCCAGTACTTC.

Only one count was recorded for this clone. The rearrangement joins TRBV7-3 to TRBJ1-5; 7 bases fit TRBD1. With V trimmed by 5 bases and J by 2 bases, 6 bases remained unmatched. Germline CDR1 and CDR2: SGHTA and FQGTGA. This CDR3 contains 15 residues. The CDR3 DNA sequence: TGTGCCAGCAGCCCATCCGGACAGGGCAATCAGCCCCAGCATTTT. Translation: CASSPSGQGNQPQHF.

DNA for the CDR3: TGTGCCAGCAGCCGGACAAATCAAGAGACCCAGTACTTC. This gives the protein CASSRTNQETQYF. The chain recombines TRBV12-3 or TRBV12-4 with TRBJ2-5, with a weak D call TRBD1 (5 bases). The CDR3 length is 13 residues. The V gene lost 6 bases and the J gene lost 2 bases, with 10 bases spanning the gap.

This chain connects TRBV9 to TRBJ2-1; tentatively, D is TRBD2 (6 bases). V shed 3 bases and J shed 3 bases, with 13 bases lying between them. The CDR3 extends over 15 amino acids. Germline V gene lookup returns CDR1 SGDLS and CDR2 YYNGEE. The DNA of the CDR3 is TGTGCCAGCAGCGGGTCGCGGGATGACTACAATGAGCAGTTCTTC. The encoded protein is CASSGSRDDYNEQFF.

Only one count was recorded for this clone. This rearrangement joins TRBV5-3 to TRBJ1-2; D not certain. TRBV5-3 falls under the ORF class, with uncertain function. This CDR3 is built from 19 residues. The germline V and J ends were trimmed by 4 bases and 1 base, with 26 bases remaining between them. The CDR3 loop reads CARSLISLPGSWFNYGYTF. Written as DNA, the CDR3 is TGTGCCAGAAGCCTGATTTCGCTACCAGGCAGTTGGTTTAACTATGGCTACACCTTC.

This clone was recorded once. This sequence joins TRBV18 and TRBJ2-7, with D perhaps TRBD1 (6 bases). CDR1 is KGHSH, CDR2 LQKENI, per germline. This CDR3 is 15 amino acids long. Between the trimmed V and J ends, which lost 3 bases and 3 bases, there was a span of 15 bases. The CDR3: CASSPPPWDIYEQYF. The CDR3 nucleotides are TGTGCCAGCTCACCGCCTCCCTGGGACATCTACGAGCAGTACTTC. Supplemented by reference TRBV18 and TRBJ2-7, the full variable domain reads NAGVMQNPRHLVRRRGQEARLRCSPMKGHSHVYWYRQLPEEGLKFMVYLQKENIIDESGMPKERFSAEFPKEGPSILRIQQVVRGDSAAYFCASSPPPWDIYEQYFGPGTRLTVT.

This chain links TRBV6-5 with TRBJ2-4; TRBD1 aligns across 7 bases. Looked up from germline, CDR1 is MNHEY and CDR2 is SVGAGI. CDR3 length: 15 residues. V dropped 6 bases and J dropped 7; count of bases not matched to a gene: 12. CDR3: CASRGRDSLRNIQYF. The CDR3 bases are TGTGCCAGCAGAGGACGGGACAGTTTACGGAACATTCAGTACTTC.

In the case of this clone: The junction departs from germline at one end; a sequencing error may be responsible. V is TRBV28 and J is TRBJ1-5; TRBD1 might be the D (5 bases). In germline, CDR1 is MDHEN, CDR2 SYDVKM. The CDR3 has 13 amino acids. The CDR3 nucleotides read TGTGCCAGCACTTTACAGGGCAATCAGCCCCAGCATTTT. Protein product: CASTLQGNQPQHF.

The rearrangement joins TRBV5-1 to TRBJ2-5, with TRBD2 matching 7 bases. Germline loops: CDR1 SGHRS, CDR2 YFSETQ. V trimming: 4 bases; J trimming: 1 base; junction bases outside the gene matches: 4. The CDR3 extends over 14 amino acids. The CDR3 here is CASSQAGLQETQYF. DNA for the CDR3: TGCGCCAGCAGCCAAGCGGGACTCCAAGAGACCCAGTACTTC.